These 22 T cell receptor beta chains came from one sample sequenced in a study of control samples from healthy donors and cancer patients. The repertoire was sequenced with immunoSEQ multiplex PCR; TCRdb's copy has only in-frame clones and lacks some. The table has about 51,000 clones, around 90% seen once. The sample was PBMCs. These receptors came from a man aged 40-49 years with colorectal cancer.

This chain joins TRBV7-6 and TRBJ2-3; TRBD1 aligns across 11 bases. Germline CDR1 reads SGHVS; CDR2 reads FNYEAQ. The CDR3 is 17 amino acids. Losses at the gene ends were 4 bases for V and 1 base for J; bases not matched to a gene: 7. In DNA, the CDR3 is TGTGCCAGCAGCTCCCGGACAGGGGGCTTCCGCACAGATACGCAGTATTTT. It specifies CASSSRTGGFRTDTQYF.

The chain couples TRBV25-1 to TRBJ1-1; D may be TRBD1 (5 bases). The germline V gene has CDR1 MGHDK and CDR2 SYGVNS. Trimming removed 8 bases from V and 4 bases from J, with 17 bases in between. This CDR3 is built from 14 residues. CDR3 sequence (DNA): TGTGCCAGCCGTTATGCAGGGTCCCCCACTGAAGCTTTCTTT. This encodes CASRYAGSPTEAFF. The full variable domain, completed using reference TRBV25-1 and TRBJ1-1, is EADIYQTPRYLVIGTGKKITLECSQTMGHDKMYWYQQDPGMELHLIHYSYGVNSTEKGDLSSESTVSRIRTEHFPLTLESARPSHTSQYLCASRYAGSPTEAFFGQGTRLTVV.

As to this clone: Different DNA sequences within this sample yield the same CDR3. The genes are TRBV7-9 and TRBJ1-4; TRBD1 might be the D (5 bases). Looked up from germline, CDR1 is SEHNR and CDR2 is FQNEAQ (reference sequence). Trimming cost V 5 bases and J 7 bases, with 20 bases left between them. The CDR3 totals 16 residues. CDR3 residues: CASSPPYRMGGEKLFF. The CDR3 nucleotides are TGTGCCAGCAGCCCCCCGTACAGGATGGGAGGTGAAAAACTGTTTTTT.

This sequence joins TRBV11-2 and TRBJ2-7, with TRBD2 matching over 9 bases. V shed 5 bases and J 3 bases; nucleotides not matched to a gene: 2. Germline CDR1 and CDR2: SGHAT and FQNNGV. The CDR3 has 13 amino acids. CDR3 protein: CASSGGGGYEQYF. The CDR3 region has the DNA TGTGCCAGCAGCGGCGGGGGGGGCTACGAGCAGTACTTC.

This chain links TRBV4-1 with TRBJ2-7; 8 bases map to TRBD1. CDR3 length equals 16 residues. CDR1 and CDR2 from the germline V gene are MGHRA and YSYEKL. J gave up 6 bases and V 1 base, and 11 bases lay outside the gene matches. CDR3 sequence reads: CASSQVAGTGTCEQYF. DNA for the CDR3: TGCGCCAGCAGCCAAGTTGCCGGGACAGGAACCTGCGAGCAGTACTTC.

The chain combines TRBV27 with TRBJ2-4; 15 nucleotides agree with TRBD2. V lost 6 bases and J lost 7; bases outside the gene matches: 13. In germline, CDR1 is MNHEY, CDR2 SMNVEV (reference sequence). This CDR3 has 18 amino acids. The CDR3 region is CASSLGLAGGMDGNIQYF. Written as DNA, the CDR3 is TGTGCCAGCAGCTTGGGACTAGCGGGAGGTATGGATGGGAACATTCAGTACTTC.

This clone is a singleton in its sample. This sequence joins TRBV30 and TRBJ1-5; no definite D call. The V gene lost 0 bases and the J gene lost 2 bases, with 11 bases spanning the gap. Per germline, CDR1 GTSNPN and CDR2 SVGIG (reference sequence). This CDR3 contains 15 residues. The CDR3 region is CAWSVMGSGNQPQHF. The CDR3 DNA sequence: TGTGCCTGGAGTGTCATGGGGAGCGGCAATCAGCCCCAGCATTTT.

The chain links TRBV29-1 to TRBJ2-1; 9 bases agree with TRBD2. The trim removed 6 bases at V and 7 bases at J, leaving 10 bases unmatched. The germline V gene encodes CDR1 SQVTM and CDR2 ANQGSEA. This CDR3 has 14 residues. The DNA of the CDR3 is TGCAGCGTGGGGGAGACTAGCGGACCAAATGAGCAGTTCTTC. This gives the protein CSVGETSGPNEQFF.

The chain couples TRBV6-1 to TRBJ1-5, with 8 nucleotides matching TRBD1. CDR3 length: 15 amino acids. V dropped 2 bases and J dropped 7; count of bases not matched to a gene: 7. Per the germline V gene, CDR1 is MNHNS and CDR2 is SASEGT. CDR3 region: CASSEWQGARQPQHF. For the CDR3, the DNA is TGTGCCAGCAGTGAATGGCAGGGGGCACGGCAGCCCCAGCATTTT.

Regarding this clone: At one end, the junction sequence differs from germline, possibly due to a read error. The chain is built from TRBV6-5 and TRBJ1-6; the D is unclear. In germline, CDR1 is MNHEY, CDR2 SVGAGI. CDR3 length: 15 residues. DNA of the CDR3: TGTGCCAGCACCGACAAAGGGAACGGAAATTCACCCCTCCGCTTT. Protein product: CASTDKGNGNSPLRF.

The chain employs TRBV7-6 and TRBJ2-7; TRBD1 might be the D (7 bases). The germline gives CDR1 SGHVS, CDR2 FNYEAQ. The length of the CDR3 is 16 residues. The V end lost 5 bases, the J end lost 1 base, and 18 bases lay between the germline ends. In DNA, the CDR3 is TGTGCCAGCAGCCAAGAGGGGCAGGGGGGTTCCTACGAGCAGTACTTC. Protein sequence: CASSQEGQGGSYEQYF.

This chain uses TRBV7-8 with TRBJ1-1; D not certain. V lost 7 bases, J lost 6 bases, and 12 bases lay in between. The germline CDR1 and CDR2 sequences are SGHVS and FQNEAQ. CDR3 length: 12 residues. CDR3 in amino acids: CASKVLGSEAFF. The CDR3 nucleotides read TGTGCCAGCAAAGTGTTAGGATCTGAAGCTTTCTTT.

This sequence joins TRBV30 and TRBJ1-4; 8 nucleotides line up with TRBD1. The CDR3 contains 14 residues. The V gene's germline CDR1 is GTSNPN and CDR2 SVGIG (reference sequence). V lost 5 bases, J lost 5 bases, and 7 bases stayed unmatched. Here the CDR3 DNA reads TGTGCCTGGGAACGACAGGGGTTGAATGAAAAACTGTTTTTT. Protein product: CAWERQGLNEKLFF. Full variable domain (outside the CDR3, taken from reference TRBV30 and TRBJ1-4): SQTIHQWPATLVQPVGSPLSLECTVEGTSNPNLYWYRQAAGRGLQLLFYSVGIGQISSEVPQNLSASRPQDRQFILSSKKLLLSDSGFYLCAWERQGLNEKLFFGSGTQLSVL.

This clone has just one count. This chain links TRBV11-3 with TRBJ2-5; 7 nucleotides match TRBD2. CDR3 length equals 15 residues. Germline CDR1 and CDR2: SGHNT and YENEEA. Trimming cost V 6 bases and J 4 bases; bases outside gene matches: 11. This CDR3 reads CASSHSAGRGETQYF. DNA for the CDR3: TGTGCCAGCAGTCATTCAGCGGGAAGGGGAGAGACCCAGTACTTC.

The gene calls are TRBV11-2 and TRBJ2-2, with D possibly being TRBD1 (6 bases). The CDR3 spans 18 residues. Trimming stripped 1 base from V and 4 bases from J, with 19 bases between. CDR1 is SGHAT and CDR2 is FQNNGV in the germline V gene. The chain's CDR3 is CASSLGWTVGISTGELFF. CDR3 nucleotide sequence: TGTGCCAGCAGCTTAGGTTGGACAGTGGGTATAAGCACCGGGGAGCTGTTTTTT.

Here the CDR3 DNA reads TGTGCCAGTAGTAATGAAGGGAGGGGGGACACTGAAGCTTTCTTT. It encodes CASSNEGRGDTEAFF. The V gene is TRBV19, the J gene TRBJ1-1; perhaps TRBD1 as D (6 bases). The germline gives CDR1 LNHDA, CDR2 SQIVND (reference sequence). This CDR3 region has 15 residues. The V and J ends lost 4 bases and 3 bases respectively, with 15 bases between them. The variable domain in full, completed from reference TRBV19 and TRBJ1-1, reads DGGITQSPKYLFRKEGQNVTLSCEQNLNHDAMYWYRQDPGQGLRLIYYSQIVNDFQKGDIAEGYSVSREKKESFPLTVTSAQKNPTAFYLCASSNEGRGDTEAFFGQGTRLTVV.

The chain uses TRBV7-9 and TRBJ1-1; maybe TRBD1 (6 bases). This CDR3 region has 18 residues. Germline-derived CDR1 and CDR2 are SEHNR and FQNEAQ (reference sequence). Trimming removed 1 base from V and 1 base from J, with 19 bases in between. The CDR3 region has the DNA TGTGCCAGCAGCTTAGAGGTCCGTTCGGGACATCCGAACACTGAAGCTTTCTTT. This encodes CASSLEVRSGHPNTEAFF.

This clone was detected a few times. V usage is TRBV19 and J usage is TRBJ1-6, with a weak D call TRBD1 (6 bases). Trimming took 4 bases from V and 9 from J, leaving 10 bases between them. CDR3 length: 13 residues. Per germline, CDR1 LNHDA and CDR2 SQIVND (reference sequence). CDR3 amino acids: CASSTGGSSPLHF. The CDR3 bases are TGTGCCAGTAGTACCGGGGGCTCTTCACCCCTCCACTTT.

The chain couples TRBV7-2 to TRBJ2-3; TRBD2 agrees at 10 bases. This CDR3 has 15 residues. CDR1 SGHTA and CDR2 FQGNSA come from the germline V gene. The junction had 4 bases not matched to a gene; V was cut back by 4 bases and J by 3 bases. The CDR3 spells CASSSGLALTDTQYF. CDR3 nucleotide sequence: TGTGCCAGCAGCTCGGGACTAGCGTTAACAGATACGCAGTATTTT.

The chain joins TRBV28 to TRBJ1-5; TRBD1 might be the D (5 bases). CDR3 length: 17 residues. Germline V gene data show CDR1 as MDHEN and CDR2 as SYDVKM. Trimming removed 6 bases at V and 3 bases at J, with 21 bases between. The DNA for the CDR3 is TGTGCCAGCAGCCTATCCCCCAGTCGGGGGTCCAATCAGCCCCAGCATTTT. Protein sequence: CASSLSPSRGSNQPQHF.

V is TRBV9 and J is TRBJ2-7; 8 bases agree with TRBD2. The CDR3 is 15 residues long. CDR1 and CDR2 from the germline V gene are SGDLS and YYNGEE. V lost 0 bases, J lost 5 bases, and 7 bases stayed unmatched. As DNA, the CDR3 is TGTGCCAGCAGCGTAGTTCCGGGAGGGCCCCACGAGCAGTACTTC. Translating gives CASSVVPGGPHEQYF. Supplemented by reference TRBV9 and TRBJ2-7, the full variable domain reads DSGVTQTPKHLITATGQRVTLRCSPRSGDLSVYWYQQSLDQGLQFLIQYYNGEERAKGNILERFSAQQFPDLHSELNLSSLELGDSALYFCASSVVPGGPHEQYFGPGTRLTVT.

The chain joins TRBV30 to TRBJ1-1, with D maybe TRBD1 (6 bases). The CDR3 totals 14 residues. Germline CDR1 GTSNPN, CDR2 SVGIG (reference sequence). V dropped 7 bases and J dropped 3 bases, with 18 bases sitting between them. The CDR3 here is CALSGGWGDTEAFF. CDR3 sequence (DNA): TGTGCCTTGAGCGGGGGCTGGGGCGACACTGAAGCTTTCTTT.